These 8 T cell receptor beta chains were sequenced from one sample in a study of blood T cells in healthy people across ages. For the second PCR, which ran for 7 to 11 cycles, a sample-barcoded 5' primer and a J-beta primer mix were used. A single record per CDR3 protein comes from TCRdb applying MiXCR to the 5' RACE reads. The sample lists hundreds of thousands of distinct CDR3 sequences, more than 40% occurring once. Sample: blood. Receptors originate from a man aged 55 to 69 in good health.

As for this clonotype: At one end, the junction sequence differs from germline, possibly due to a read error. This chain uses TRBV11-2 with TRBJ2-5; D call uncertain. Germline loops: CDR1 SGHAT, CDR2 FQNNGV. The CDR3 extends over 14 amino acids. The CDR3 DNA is TGTGCCAGTAGCTTTGCGTCGGCCGAGGAGACCCAGTACTTC. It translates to CASSFASAEETQYF.

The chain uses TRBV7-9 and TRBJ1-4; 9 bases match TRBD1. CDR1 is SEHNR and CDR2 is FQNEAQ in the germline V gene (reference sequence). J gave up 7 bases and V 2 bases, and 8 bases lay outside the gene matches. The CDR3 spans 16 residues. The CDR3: CASSLQAGQGSEKLFF. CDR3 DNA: TGTGCCAGCAGCTTACAAGCGGGACAGGGTTCTGAAAAACTGTTTTTT.

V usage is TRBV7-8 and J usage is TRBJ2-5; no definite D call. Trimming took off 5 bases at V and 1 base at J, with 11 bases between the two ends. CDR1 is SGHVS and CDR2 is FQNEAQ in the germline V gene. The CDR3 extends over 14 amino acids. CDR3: CASSPAALQETQYF. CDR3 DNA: TGTGCCAGCAGCCCCGCGGCCCTCCAAGAGACCCAGTACTTC.

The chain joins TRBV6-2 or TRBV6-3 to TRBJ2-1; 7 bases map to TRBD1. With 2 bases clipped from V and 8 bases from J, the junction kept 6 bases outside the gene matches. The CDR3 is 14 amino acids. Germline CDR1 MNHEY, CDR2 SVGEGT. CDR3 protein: CASSYTGANDEQFF. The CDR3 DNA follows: TGTGCCAGCAGTTACACAGGGGCAAACGATGAGCAGTTCTTC.

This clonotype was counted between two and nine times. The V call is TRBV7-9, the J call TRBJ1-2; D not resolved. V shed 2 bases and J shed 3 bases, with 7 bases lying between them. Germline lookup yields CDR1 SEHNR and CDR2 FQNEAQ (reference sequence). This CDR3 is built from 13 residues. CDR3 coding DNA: TGTGCCAGCAGCTTACAGGTTCACTATGGCTACACCTTC. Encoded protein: CASSLQVHYGYTF.

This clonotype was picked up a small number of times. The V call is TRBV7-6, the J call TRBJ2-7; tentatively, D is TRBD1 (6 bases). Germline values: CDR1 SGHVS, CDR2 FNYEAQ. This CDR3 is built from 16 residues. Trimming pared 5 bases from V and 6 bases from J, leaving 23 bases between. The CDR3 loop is CASSPTTGWIVCEQYF. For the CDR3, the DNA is TGTGCCAGCAGCCCTACCACAGGGTGGATTGTGTGCGAGCAGTACTTC.

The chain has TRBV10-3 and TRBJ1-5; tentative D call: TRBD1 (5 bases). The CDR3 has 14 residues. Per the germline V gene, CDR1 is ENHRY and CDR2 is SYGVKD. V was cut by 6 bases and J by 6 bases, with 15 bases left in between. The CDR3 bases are TGTGCCATCAGCGGGGGTTTAGAAGGTCAGCCCCAGCATTTT. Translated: CAISGGLEGQPQHF.

CDR3 region: CASSGTGQHQGYGYTF. The CDR3 bases are TGTGCCAGCAGTGGGACAGGGCAGCATCAGGGCTACGGCTACACCTTC. V usage is TRBV12-3 or TRBV12-4 and J usage is TRBJ1-2; TRBD1 matches at 9 bases. The CDR3 is made up of 16 amino acids. J lost 8 bases, V lost 5 bases, and 15 bases had no gene match.